A selection of T cell receptor beta chains follows, all from one sample in a study of blood T cell repertoires in COVID-19. Profiled with immunoSEQ multiplex PCR; TCRdb holds only in-frame clones, not every one. The sample includes about 210,000 clones, around 87% of them seen just once. The source material was PBMCs or T cells enriched from blood (not recorded which). The receptors stem from a woman in her thirties or forties in a cohort exposed to, infected with or recovered from COVID-19 (not recorded which). The CDR3 runs from the conserved cysteine through the conserved F or W. The order of the fields is clone size, D gene, J gene, CDR3 length, V gene, CDR3 protein, CDR3 DNA. D genes are given only for firm matches. Expanded clones get a size class; other rows say once, few or many, or leave the size out.

-	TRBD1	TRBJ2-7	16	TRBV5-6	CASSLGGQMIIYEQYF	TGTGCCAGCAGCTTGGGGGGACAGATGATCATCTACGAGCAGTACTTC
-	TRBD1	TRBJ1-5	15	TRBV19	CASSMKGAGNQPQHF	TGTGCCAGTAGTATGAAGGGGGCTGGAAATCAGCCCCAGCATTTT
-	-	TRBJ1-2	13	TRBV27	CASRGRGDYGYTF	TGTGCCAGCAGAGGGAGGGGAGACTATGGCTACACCTTC
-	-	TRBJ1-4	15	TRBV19	CASTLLGGRGEKLFF	TGTGCCAGTACCCTACTGGGGGGGCGCGGTGAAAAACTGTTTTTT
-	-	TRBJ1-2	13	TRBV4-2	CASSQGRGGGYTF	TGTGCCAGCAGCCAAGGCCGGGGTGGGGGCTACACCTTC
-	TRBD1	TRBJ1-6	16	TRBV15	CATSRRDREVNSPLHF	TGTGCCACCAGCAGGAGGGACAGGGAGGTTAATTCACCCCTCCACTTT
-	-	TRBJ2-7	15	TRBV24-1	CATSDPQGSSYEQYF	TGTGCCACCAGTGATCCCCAGGGGAGCTCCTACGAGCAGTACTTC
-	TRBD1	TRBJ1-5	16	TRBV2	CASSTDPDRVNQPQHF	TGTGCCAGCAGTACCGACCCGGACAGGGTCAATCAGCCCCAGCATTTT
-	TRBD1	TRBJ1-1	13	TRBV29-1	CSAKTGGNTEAFF	TGCAGCGCTAAGACAGGGGGCAACACTGAAGCTTTCTTT
few	-	TRBJ1-2	13	TRBV10-3	CAISFNSNYGYTF	TGTGCCATCAGCTTTAATTCTAACTATGGCTACACCTTC
once	-	TRBJ2-5	15	TRBV27	CASSSIRQSQETQYF	TGTGCCAGCAGTTCCATCAGACAGTCCCAAGAGACCCAGTACTTC
-	TRBD2	TRBJ2-1	12	TRBV20-1	CSASPPGGEQFF	TGCAGTGCTAGTCCACCGGGGGGTGAGCAGTTCTTC
-	-	TRBJ1-1	15	TRBV9	CASSPPSGVNTEAFF	TGTGCCAGCAGCCCCCCCAGCGGGGTGAACACTGAAGCTTTCTTT
-	-	TRBJ2-1	15	TRBV6-2/TRBV6-3	CASSYREGPLNEQFF	TGTGCCAGCAGTTATCGAGAGGGCCCACTCAATGAGCAGTTCTTC
few	-	TRBJ2-2	16	TRBV28	CASSLRTDSNTGELFF	TGTGCCAGCAGTCTCCGGACAGACTCGAACACCGGGGAGCTGTTTTTT
-	-	TRBJ2-2	15	TRBV6-5	CASSYSASPFGELFF	TGTGCCAGCAGTTACTCGGCTAGCCCTTTTGGGGAGCTGTTTTTT
-	TRBD1	TRBJ2-5	13	TRBV12-3/TRBV12-4	CASTLTGQETQYF	TGTGCCAGCACCCTGACAGGGCAAGAGACCCAGTACTTC
-	-	TRBJ1-1	13	TRBV7-9	CASSPPGNTEAFF	TGTGCCAGCAGCCCCCCAGGGAATACTGAAGCTTTCTTT
once	TRBD2	TRBJ2-2	16	TRBV28	CASSPPGGGNTGELFF	TGTGCCAGCAGTCCCCCTGGGGGGGGGAACACCGGGGAGCTGTTTTTT
-	-	TRBJ2-2	12	TRBV11-3	CASSPIFRELFF	TGTGCCAGCAGCCCTATTTTCCGGGAGCTGTTTTTT
-	TRBD2	TRBJ2-1	14	TRBV4-1	CASKLAGGGNEQFF	TGCGCCAGTAAGTTAGCGGGGGGTGGCAATGAGCAGTTCTTC
-	-	TRBJ1-1	14	TRBV7-6	CASSLELLNTEAFF	TGTGCCAGCAGCTTAGAGCTCCTAAACACTGAAGCTTTCTTT
-	TRBD2	TRBJ2-3	15	TRBV10-1	CASSDSGRVTDTQYF	TGCGCCAGCAGTGACAGCGGGAGGGTCACAGATACGCAGTATTTT
few	-	TRBJ2-2	13	TRBV7-9	CASSLASQGELFF	TGTGCCAGCAGCTTAGCTTCGCAGGGGGAGCTGTTTTTT
-	-	TRBJ2-3	14	TRBV4-1	CASSQETSTDTQYF	TGCGCCAGCAGCCAAGAGACAAGCACAGATACGCAGTATTTT
-	-	TRBJ2-7	14	TRBV7-9	CASSLDREINEQYF	TGTGCCAGCAGCTTAGACAGGGAAATCAACGAGCAGTACTTC
-	-	TRBJ1-1	11	TRBV19	CASSRGPEAFF	TGTGCCAGTAGTCGAGGGCCTGAAGCTTTCTTT
few	TRBD1	TRBJ1-5	16	TRBV28	CASSGQGAWGNQPQHF	TGTGCCAGCAGCGGACAGGGGGCGTGGGGCAATCAGCCCCAGCATTTT
-	-	TRBJ1-2	13	TRBV7-9	CASSLTMVYGYTF	TGTGCCAGCAGCTTAACAATGGTCTATGGCTACACCTTC
few	-	TRBJ1-2	14	TRBV27	CASSPGLGGYGYTF	TGTGCCAGCAGTCCCGGACTCGGCGGCTATGGCTACACCTTC
-	TRBD1	TRBJ1-2	16	TRBV10-3	CATNPFTGGVTYGYTF	TGTGCCACCAACCCCTTTACAGGGGGCGTAACCTATGGCTACACCTTC
-	-	TRBJ1-2	16	TRBV15	CATSRDQDTANYGYTF	TGTGCCACCAGCAGAGACCAGGACACCGCTAACTATGGCTACACCTTC
-	TRBD2	TRBJ2-7	13	TRBV10-3	CAIKLAGAHEQYF	TGTGCCATCAAGCTAGCGGGAGCCCACGAGCAGTACTTC
-	TRBD2	TRBJ2-3	15	TRBV24-1	CATSDLAGSPDTQYF	TGTGCCACCAGTGATTTAGCGGGGTCCCCAGATACGCAGTATTTT
-	-	TRBJ2-7	11	TRBV24-1	CATSDGYEQYF	TGTGCCACCAGTGACGGCTACGAGCAGTACTTC
-	TRBD1	TRBJ1-2	20	TRBV5-1	CASSENAGGAGGPPIYGYTF	TGCGCCAGCAGCGAAAACGCAGGGGGCGCAGGGGGCCCCCCGATCTATGGCTACACCTTC
-	TRBD1	TRBJ2-2	16	TRBV24-1	CATSDYRGRDTGELFF	TGTGCCACCAGTGATTATAGGGGGCGAGACACCGGGGAGCTGTTTTTT
-	-	TRBJ1-2	12	TRBV21-1	CASSNIGGGYTF	TGTGCCAGCAGCAATATAGGGGGTGGCTACACCTTC
once	-	TRBJ2-3	13	TRBV11-3	CASSLNSPDTQYF	TGTGCCAGCAGCTTAAACTCCCCAGATACGCAGTATTTT
-	-	TRBJ1-1	15	TRBV5-1	CASSLDGGQNTEAFF	TGCGCCAGCAGCTTGGATGGGGGACAGAACACTGAAGCTTTCTTT
-	-	TRBJ1-2	15	TRBV21-1	CASSNRRTANYGYTF	TGTGCCAGCAGCAATCGAAGGACAGCTAACTATGGCTACACCTTC
-	-	TRBJ1-1	13	TRBV12-3/TRBV12-4	CASTPGLRTEAFF	TGTGCCAGCACCCCGGGACTGAGGACTGAAGCTTTCTTT
-	-	TRBJ1-1	14	TRBV4-2	CASSQDRRGTEAFF	TGTGCCAGCAGCCAAGACAGGAGGGGCACTGAAGCTTTCTTT
-	-	TRBJ1-2	12	TRBV3-1/TRBV3-2	CASSRTASGYTF	TGTGCCAGCAGCCGGACAGCGAGTGGCTACACCTTC
-	-	TRBJ1-1	13	TRBV19	CASRVAQGYEAFF	TGTGCCAGTAGAGTAGCCCAGGGTTATGAAGCTTTCTTT
-	TRBD1	TRBJ2-1	15	TRBV18	CASSPGQGGYNEQFF	TGTGCCAGCTCACCGGGACAGGGTGGGTACAATGAGCAGTTCTTC
-	TRBD2	TRBJ2-2	15	TRBV10-3	CAIKGTSGGPGELFF	TGTGCCATCAAGGGGACTAGCGGGGGGCCCGGGGAGCTGTTTTTT
-	-	TRBJ2-1	14	TRBV6-5	CASSLQGGYNEQFF	TGTGCCAGCAGTCTACAGGGGGGGTACAATGAGCAGTTCTTC
-	TRBD2	TRBJ2-3	13	TRBV13	CASSSTRGETQYF	TGTGCCAGCAGCTCCACGCGGGGGGAGACGCAGTATTTT
-	-	TRBJ1-2	15	TRBV4-1	CASSQVHHTPRGYTF	TGCGCCAGCAGCCAAGTACATCACACACCCAGGGGCTACACCTTC
once	-	TRBJ1-1	13	TRBV4-1	CASSARGNTEAFF	TGCGCCAGCAGCGCCAGGGGGAACACTGAAGCTTTCTTT
-	-	TRBJ2-1	15	TRBV24-1	CATRSRFSSYNEQFF	TGTGCCACCAGATCCCGCTTTAGCTCCTACAATGAGCAGTTCTTC